This TCR beta chain was profiled in a study of shared clonotypes between healthy human individuals. The ends were cut back, 4 bases at V and 0 bases at J, with 14 bases in the middle. Germline V gene lookup returns CDR1 SGHRS and CDR2 YFSETQ. The CDR3 totals 16 residues. Sequencing was performed with immunoSEQ multiplex PCR; in TCRdb, only in-frame clones are kept and a portion is missing. The sample shows around 2.3 million clones, approximately 94% of them seen only once. This sequence joins TRBV5-1 and TRBJ1-3; no definite D call. Material: naive CD4+ T cells sorted from blood. The subset: CD45RA+ positively selected. This clonotype originated in a man aged 18 to 30 in good health. CDR3 nucleotide sequence: TGCGCCAGCAGCACAGAGACGCCGAGCTCTGGAAACACCATATATTTT. Its protein is CASSTETPSSGNTIYF.